The 13 T cell receptor beta chains listed next were all sequenced from one sample in a study of T-cell reconstitution after alpha-beta-depleted transplantation in children. This sample's TCRbeta library carried unique molecular identifier barcodes. From the PCR reads, TCRdb called clonotypes with MiXCR, one entry per CDR3 protein. This table has some 300,000 distinct CDR3 sequences, about a tenth appearing once. The specimen was PBMCs, collected before TCRalphabeta/CD19-depleted stem cell transplant. These receptors originate from a boy less than two years old with acute myeloid leukemia, due to receive a stem cell transplant.

The sample holds many counts of this clonotype. V and J are TRBV7-9 and TRBJ2-7; 8 nucleotides match TRBD2. Germline CDR1 SEHNR, CDR2 FQNEAQ (reference sequence). Trimming removed 5 bases from V and 5 bases from J; junction bases left unmatched: 11. The CDR3 runs to 15 residues. CDR3 in amino acids: CASSLTGTRADEQYF. CDR3 DNA sequence: TGTGCCAGCAGCCTGACCGGGACTAGGGCAGACGAGCAGTACTTC.

This clonotype was observed at least ten times. The chain recombines TRBV3-1 with TRBJ1-1; TRBD1 agrees at 12 bases. This CDR3 spans 15 amino acids. Germline lookup yields CDR1 LGHDT and CDR2 YNNKEL (reference sequence). The V segment lost 4 bases and the J segment 4 bases; nucleotides outside the gene matches: 4. CDR3 sequence: CASSPGQGAFTEAFF. CDR3 DNA: TGTGCCAGCAGCCCGGGACAGGGGGCCTTCACTGAAGCTTTCTTT.

At least ten counts were recorded for this clonotype. The chain combines TRBV28 with TRBJ2-7; D may be TRBD1 (7 bases). Germline-derived CDR1 and CDR2 are MDHEN and SYDVKM. V was cut by 2 bases and J by 5 bases, with 10 bases left in between. The CDR3 length is 13 residues. As DNA, the CDR3 is TGTGCCAGCAGTTTAGTCAGGGGGGACGAGCAGTACTTC. Translation gives CASSLVRGDEQYF.

This clonotype was counted ten times or more. The J gene is TRBJ2-5, the V gene TRBV27; 10 bases are shared with TRBD1. The germline gives CDR1 MNHEY, CDR2 SMNVEV (reference sequence). The CDR3 has 16 residues. Unmatched junction bases numbered 8, after V lost 3 bases and J lost 4 bases. In DNA form, the CDR3 reads TGTGCCAGCAGTTTCCGCCGAAGGACAGGGGGAGAGACCCAGTACTTC. Its protein product is CASSFRRRTGGETQYF.

Ten or more counts support this clonotype. The chain recombines TRBV9 with TRBJ2-2; tentatively, D is TRBD2 (6 bases). Deletions cut 0 bases from V and 7 bases from J, with 16 bases between. CDR3 length equals 16 residues. The V gene's germline CDR1 is SGDLS and CDR2 YYNGEE. The CDR3 loop reads CASSVGDSGAFGELFF. CDR3 coding DNA: TGTGCCAGCAGCGTAGGGGACTCCGGGGCATTCGGGGAGCTGTTTTTT. Drawing the rest from reference TRBV9 and TRBJ2-2, the complete variable domain is DSGVTQTPKHLITATGQRVTLRCSPRSGDLSVYWYQQSLDQGLQFLIQYYNGEERAKGNILERFSAQQFPDLHSELNLSSLELGDSALYFCASSVGDSGAFGELFFGEGSRLTVL.

The genes are TRBV24-1 and TRBJ1-2; TRBD1 is a possible D gene (5 bases). The V end lost 0 bases, the J end lost 2 bases, and 6 bases lay between the germline ends. Germline CDR1 reads KGHDR; CDR2 reads SFDVKD. The CDR3 contains 14 residues. The CDR3 DNA is TGTGCCACCAGTGATTTGCGACAGAACTATGGCTACACCTTC. Protein: CATSDLRQNYGYTF.

This clonotype has a count of ten or more. V gene TRBV5-6 combines with J gene TRBJ2-2; TRBD2 agrees at 13 bases. The CDR3 consists of 19 residues. V shed 0 bases and J 4 bases; nucleotides not matched to a gene: 9. The germline gives CDR1 SGHDT, CDR2 YYEEEE. In DNA form, the CDR3 reads TGTGCCAGCAGCTTGGCAACACCGGGACTAGCGGGGTCCACCGGGGAGCTGTTTTTT. This sequence encodes CASSLATPGLAGSTGELFF.

A note on this clonotype: This clone may be a read error of a much larger clone one base away. The DNA of the CDR3 is TGCGCCAGCAGCTCCGTTGGAACAGACAAAAACATTCAGTACTTC. Translation gives CASSSVGTDKNIQYF. The genes are TRBV5-1 and TRBJ2-4; D is undetermined. V was shortened by 3 bases and J by 3 bases, with 13 bases between the two germline ends. The CDR3 consists of 15 residues. CDR1 and CDR2 (germline): SGHRS, YFSETQ.

This clonotype was detected a few times. V is TRBV7-9 and J is TRBJ1-1; possibly TRBD1 for D (5 bases). The CDR3 spans 16 residues. CDR1 and CDR2 (germline): SEHNR, FQNEAQ (reference sequence). V dropped 3 bases and J dropped 0 bases, with 14 bases sitting between them. The CDR3 region has the DNA TGTGCCAGCAGCTTGGGGCCAAACTTCATGAACACTGAAGCTTTCTTT. It specifies CASSLGPNFMNTEAFF.

The table lists this clonotype with many counts. A single base separates this from a much larger clone, so it may be a read error. This rearrangement joins TRBV7-3 to TRBJ2-3; 7 bases fit TRBD2. V gave up 0 bases and J gave up 4 bases; unmatched junction bases: 1. In germline, CDR1 is SGHTA, CDR2 FQGTGA. The CDR3 is 14 amino acids. As DNA, the CDR3 is TGTGCCAGCAGCTTAACGGGAGGGCCAGATACGCAGTATTTT. Residues: CASSLTGGPDTQYF.

The rearrangement joins TRBV19 to TRBJ1-4; D is possibly TRBD1 (5 bases). CDR3 length equals 13 residues. Per the germline V gene, CDR1 is LNHDA and CDR2 is SQIVND (reference sequence). The V gene lost 9 bases and the J gene lost 6 bases, with 14 bases spanning the gap. CDR3 coding DNA: TGTGCCAGCCAGACAGCGAGCCATGAAAAACTGTTTTTT. The encoded protein is CASQTASHEKLFF.

This clonotype was counted many times. The rearrangement links TRBV7-9 to TRBJ1-5; D unclear. The CDR3 covers 14 residues. Trimming shortened V by 5 bases and J by 0 bases, and 8 bases separated the two germline ends. Per the germline V gene, CDR1 is SEHNR and CDR2 is FQNEAQ (reference sequence). The DNA of the CDR3 is TGTGCCAGCAGCCTCCGGGGTAGCAATCAGCCCCAGCATTTT. It is translated as CASSLRGSNQPQHF.

In its sample, this clonotype was seen many times. The chain combines TRBV5-1 with TRBJ2-7, with D unresolved. The CDR3 loop spans 13 amino acids. V was clipped by 4 bases and J by 3 bases, with 11 bases between them. Germline V gene data show CDR1 as SGHRS and CDR2 as YFSETQ. CDR3 DNA sequence: TGCGCCAGCAGCGTGACTGGCCGCTACGAGCAGTACTTC. Translated, it gives CASSVTGRYEQYF. Together with reference TRBV5-1 and TRBJ2-7, the CDR3 gives the full variable domain: KAGVTQTPRYLIKTRGQQVTLSCSPISGHRSVSWYQQTPGQGLQFLFEYFSETQRNKGNFPGRFSGRQFSNSRSEMNVSTLELGDSALYLCASSVTGRYEQYFGPGTRLTVT.